A single sample gave rise to the 19 T cell receptor beta chains below, sequenced in a study of Graves' ophthalmopathy and Graves' hyperthyroidism. Amplified material comprised TCR beta CDR3 regions derived from RNA transcripts. The authors performed first-round RT-PCR with HTBI primers and then a second-round multiplex PCR. TCRdb itself ran the multiplex PCR reads through MiXCR, one entry per CDR3 protein. The sample includes about 740,000 distinct CDR3 sequences, 35% to 50% of them seen just once. The sequenced material came from peripheral blood. These TCRs come from an adult man with Graves' ophthalmopathy.

This clonotype was observed a handful of times. The chain joins TRBV7-9 to TRBJ2-6; D is ambiguous. V was shortened by 3 bases and J by 0 bases, with 9 bases between the two germline ends. This CDR3 contains 16 residues. CDR1 is SEHNR and CDR2 is FQNEAQ in the germline V gene (reference sequence). In DNA, the CDR3 is TGTGCCAGCAGCTTGGATGGATCCTCTGGGGCCAACGTCCTGACTTTC. This encodes CASSLDGSSGANVLTF.

The CDR3 region is CSVLGTGEVEQYF. For the CDR3, the DNA is TGCAGCGTCTTGGGGACAGGGGAGGTCGAGCAGTACTTC. This rearrangement joins TRBV29-1 to TRBJ2-7, with 10 positions matching TRBD1. V was pared by 6 bases and J by 6 bases, with 8 bases of the junction left unmatched. This CDR3 region has 13 residues. CDR1 and CDR2 from the germline V gene are SQVTM and ANQGSEA.

The CDR3 loop reads CSARSNTRTGGREAFF. The CDR3, as DNA: TGCAGTGCTAGAAGTAACACGAGGACAGGGGGGCGAGAAGCTTTCTTT. The chain combines TRBV20-1 with TRBJ1-1; 10 bases agree with TRBD1. Trimming removed 2 bases from V and 8 bases from J; junction bases left unmatched: 14. The CDR3 totals 16 residues. In germline, CDR1 is DFQATT, CDR2 SNEGSKA (reference sequence).

This clonotype was observed once. The chain has TRBV11-2 and TRBJ1-1; tentative D call: TRBD1 (5 bases). The CDR3 covers 18 residues. Deletions cut 5 bases from V and 0 bases from J, with 22 bases between. The germline gives CDR1 SGHAT, CDR2 FQNNGV. The CDR3 region is CASSLRTGAPMMNTEAFF. CDR3 sequence (DNA): TGTGCCAGCAGCCTGAGAACTGGGGCACCCATGATGAACACTGAAGCTTTCTTT. The full variable domain, completed using reference TRBV11-2 and TRBJ1-1, is EAGVAQSPRYKIIEKRQSVAFWCNPISGHATLYWYQQILGQGPKLLIQFQNNGVVDDSQLPKDRFSAERLKGVDSTLKIQPAKLEDSAVYLCASSLRTGAPMMNTEAFFGQGTRLTVV.

This clonotype was found a few times. V and J are TRBV9 and TRBJ2-7; D is unclear. In germline, CDR1 is SGDLS, CDR2 YYNGEE. The CDR3 consists of 14 residues. The V and J ends lost 4 bases and 5 bases respectively, with 16 bases between them. The CDR3 reads CASSRAPAGNEQYF. The CDR3 DNA reads as TGTGCCAGCAGCCGGGCGCCCGCTGGGAACGAGCAGTACTTC.

The chain joins TRBV25-1 to TRBJ1-5, with 10 bases lining up with TRBD1. The CDR3 contains 16 residues. The trim removed 5 bases at V and 5 bases at J, leaving 9 bases unmatched. CDR1 MGHDK and CDR2 SYGVNS come from the germline V gene. In DNA, the CDR3 is TGTGCCAGCAGTACAGCCATGGGGACAGGGGATCAGCCCCAGCATTTT. It translates to CASSTAMGTGDQPQHF.

This clonotype has ten or more counts. The chain employs TRBV10-1 and TRBJ2-7; D gene uncertain. The CDR3 totals 14 residues. The germline V gene encodes CDR1 WNHNN and CDR2 SYGVQD (reference sequence). The V end was cut by 5 bases, the J end by 0 bases, with 11 bases between. CDR3 nucleotide sequence: TGCGCCAGCAGTATTTTGCAGACCTCCTACGAGCAGTACTTC. Translation: CASSILQTSYEQYF.

This chain joins TRBV6-4 and TRBJ1-6; perhaps TRBD1 as D (5 bases). V dropped 6 bases and J dropped 5 bases, with 14 bases sitting between them. This CDR3 region has 15 residues. Germline loops: CDR1 MRHNA, CDR2 SNTAGT. The CDR3 nucleotides read TGTGCCAGCAGACTCCGGGACGGAAATAATTCACCCCTCCACTTT. Its protein product is CASRLRDGNNSPLHF.

V and J are TRBV7-3 and TRBJ2-5; 7 nucleotides align to TRBD2. The CDR3 contains 16 residues. The V gene's germline CDR1 is SGHTA and CDR2 FQGTGA. Unmatched junction bases numbered 16, after V lost 7 bases and J lost 5 bases. Written as DNA, the CDR3 is TGTGCCAGCATCCGGACTAGTATAGTTACGATGGAGACCCAGTACTTC. Translating gives CASIRTSIVTMETQYF. Full variable domain (missing parts from reference TRBV7-3 and TRBJ2-5): GAGVSQTPSNKVTEKGKYVELRCDPISGHTALYWYRQSLGQGPEFLIYFQGTGAADDSGLPNDRFFAVRPEGSVSTLKIQRTERGDSAVYLCASIRTSIVTMETQYFGPGTRLLVL.

The chain joins TRBV7-2 to TRBJ2-5, with 7 bases fitting TRBD2. V was pared by 0 bases and J by 5 bases, with 3 bases of the junction left unmatched. The CDR3 length is 14 residues. Germline V gives CDR1 SGHTA, CDR2 FQGNSA. The CDR3 loop is CASSLAGGFETQYF. In DNA, the CDR3 is TGTGCCAGCAGCTTAGCGGGAGGGTTCGAGACCCAGTACTTC.

The sample holds many counts of this clonotype. The J gene is TRBJ2-7, the V gene TRBV10-3; D possibly corresponds to TRBD2 (6 bases). CDR1 and CDR2 from the germline V gene are ENHRY and SYGVKD. CDR3 length: 15 amino acids. The V gene lost 8 bases and the J gene lost 2 bases, with 19 bases spanning the gap. Here the CDR3 reads CAIGGSFRNTYEQYF. The CDR3 DNA reads as TGTGCCATCGGGGGGTCTTTCAGGAATACCTACGAGCAGTACTTC.

The chain employs TRBV9 and TRBJ1-4; no clear D. V lost 5 bases to trimming and J lost 8 bases, with 19 bases between them. Per germline, CDR1 SGDLS and CDR2 YYNGEE. The CDR3 length is 15 residues. The CDR3 is CASSVAGLPQEKLFF. CDR3 coding DNA: TGTGCCAGCAGTGTGGCGGGGTTACCACAGGAAAAACTGTTTTTT.

The rearrangement links TRBV2 to TRBJ1-1; TRBD1 agrees at 10 bases. The CDR3 covers 16 residues. Trimming cost V 5 bases and J 2 bases; bases outside gene matches: 8. Germline V gives CDR1 SNHLY, CDR2 FYNNEI. The CDR3 loop is CASSKPRDRGNTEAFF. CDR3 nucleotides: TGTGCCAGCAGTAAACCCCGGGACAGGGGAAACACTGAAGCTTTCTTT.

A word on this clonotype: Since no conserved phenylalanine or tryptophan closes the CDR3, a read error is the likely cause. CDR3 amino acids: CASSVADTLYQGTQYV. The CDR3 DNA reads TGTGCCAGCAGCGTAGCCGACACCCTGTACCAAGGGACCCAGTACGTC. This chain uses TRBV9 with TRBJ2-5; D not certain. Germline CDR1 and CDR2: SGDLS and YYNGEE. CDR3 length: 16 amino acids.

The CDR3 DNA follows: TGTGCCAGCAGCCTATCACCCGGGACGGTGACCAATAATTCACCCCTCCACTTT. It translates to CASSLSPGTVTNNSPLHF. The rearrangement links TRBV7-2 to TRBJ1-6, with D possibly TRBD1 on 5 matching bases. Trimming left V 5 bases short and J 5 bases short, with 22 bases between. The CDR3 consists of 18 residues. Germline lookup yields CDR1 SGHTA and CDR2 FQGNSA.

In its sample, this clonotype was seen a few times. The chain uses TRBV20-1 and TRBJ1-2; D not certain. Trimming shortened V by 6 bases and J by 1 base, and 12 bases separated the two germline ends. Germline CDR1 is DFQATT and CDR2 is SNEGSKA (reference sequence). The CDR3 runs to 13 residues. The CDR3 loop is CSALGEDNYGYTF. The CDR3 DNA reads TGCAGTGCCCTCGGGGAGGATAACTATGGCTACACCTTC.

This clonotype was recorded a few times. This chain uses TRBV24-1 with TRBJ1-5; D gene uncertain. The CDR3 consists of 14 residues. V gave up 11 bases and J gave up 3 bases, with 16 bases separating them. Germline V gives CDR1 KGHDR, CDR2 SFDVKD. The CDR3 nucleotides read TGTGCCAGCAGAGCGCGCGGCTTCAATCAGCCCCAGCATTTT. This sequence encodes CASRARGFNQPQHF.

This chain connects TRBV2 to TRBJ1-5; D may be TRBD1 (5 bases). CDR1 and CDR2 (germline): SNHLY, FYNNEI. V lost 8 bases, J lost 0 bases, and 11 bases lay in between. The CDR3 extends over 14 amino acids. The chain's CDR3 is CASRTDNSNQPQHF. The CDR3 coding sequence is TGTGCCAGCCGAACGGACAATAGCAATCAGCCCCAGCATTTT.

This clonotype was seen a few times. Here the CDR3 DNA reads TGCGCCAGCACCCGGGACGCAGCAAACACCGGGGAGCTGTTTTTT. Its protein product is CASTRDAANTGELFF. The chain has TRBV5-1 and TRBJ2-2; D tentatively fits TRBD1 or TRBD2 (5 bases each). CDR3 size: 15 residues. V gave up 6 bases and J gave up 2 bases, with 14 bases separating them. Germline V CDR1 and CDR2: SGHRS, YFSETQ.